What follows are 14 T cell receptor beta chains derived from one specimen sequenced in a study of cytomegalovirus exposure and HLA in healthy donors. PCR was performed using 60 Vbeta and 13 Jbeta primers. Here immunoSEQ multiplex PCR was the method, and the copy in TCRdb shows in-frame clones only, minus some. Of 90,000 to 100,000 clones in the sample, roughly 80% were seen once. Material for sequencing was PBMCs. The receptors come from a female donor in good health and CMV-seronegative.

V and J are TRBV5-6 and TRBJ2-3; 8 nucleotides match TRBD2. CDR1 and CDR2 from the germline V gene are SGHDT and YYEEEE. J gave up 9 bases and V 4 bases, and 10 bases lay outside the gene matches. This CDR3 comprises 14 residues. Here the CDR3 reads CASSQQVGGGTQYF. CDR3 DNA: TGTGCCAGCAGCCAGCAGGTCGGCGGGGGGACGCAGTATTTT.

The gene calls are TRBV7-3 and TRBJ2-3, with TRBD2 matching 9 bases. J lost 1 base, V lost 5 bases, and 7 bases had no gene match. There are 16 residues in the CDR3. Germline V gene data show CDR1 as SGHTA and CDR2 as FQGTGA. CDR3 sequence (DNA): TGTGCCAGCAGCCCGCCAGTAGCGGGGGGCACAGATACGCAGTATTTT. Translated: CASSPPVAGGTDTQYF.

The chain joins TRBV9 to TRBJ1-2, with TRBD1 as a possible D gene (6 bases). V lost 4 bases and J 6 bases, leaving 10 bases between the germline ends. CDR1 and CDR2 (germline): SGDLS, YYNGEE. The CDR3 has 12 residues. The DNA for the CDR3 is TGTGCCAGCAGCTCTACAGGGCATGGCTACACCTTC. Translated: CASSSTGHGYTF.

The chain has TRBV6-5 and TRBJ1-2; D gene unclear. CDR1 is MNHEY, CDR2 SVGAGI, per germline. V lost 0 bases, J lost 11 bases, and 7 bases lay in between. The CDR3 is 11 amino acids. The chain's CDR3 is CASSYSGRYTF. CDR3 bases: TGTGCCAGCAGTTACTCGGGCAGGTACACCTTC.

The chain employs TRBV7-9 and TRBJ2-5, with 9 bases aligning to TRBD1. With the DNA end fitting TRBJ2-7 better, the J assignment may be wrong. Germline V gene sequence: CDR1 SEHNR, CDR2 FQNEAQ (reference sequence). The CDR3 spans 16 residues. The CDR3 loop reads CASSLSGGDRAYEQYF. DNA of the CDR3: TGTGCCAGCAGCTTATCAGGGGGGGACAGGGCCTACGAGCAGTACTTC.

V usage is TRBV27 and J usage is TRBJ2-7, with D perhaps matching TRBD1 (6 bases). Trimming shortened V by 5 bases and J by 9 bases, and 20 bases separated the two germline ends. This CDR3 has 14 residues. Per the germline V gene, CDR1 is MNHEY and CDR2 is SMNVEV (reference sequence). The CDR3 coding sequence is TGTGCCAGCAGTCTAGACAGGCGAATTACGGTGCAGTACTTC. Translation gives CASSLDRRITVQYF.

A remark on this clone: One end of the junction fails to match germline, which may point to a read error. This chain uses TRBV7-7 with TRBJ2-7; 10 bases are a match to TRBD1. Germline V gene sequence: CDR1 SSHAT, CDR2 FNYEAQ (reference sequence). The CDR3 length is 13 residues. The CDR3 DNA sequence: TGTGCTAGCAGCCGGGACAGGGGTTACGAGCAGTACTTC. Translating gives CASSRDRGYEQYF.

The V gene is TRBV7-3, the J gene TRBJ2-3; D not resolved. This CDR3 spans 12 amino acids. CDR1 and CDR2 from the germline V gene are SGHTA and FQGTGA. Deletions cut 5 bases from V and 4 bases from J, with 7 bases between. CDR3 in DNA: TGTGCCAGCAGCAAATGGCCAGATACGCAGTATTTT. Encoded protein: CASSKWPDTQYF.

J is TRBJ2-7 and V is TRBV11-2; weak D call: TRBD2 (6 bases). The CDR3 is 14 residues long. Trimming took 2 bases from V and 0 from J, leaving 8 bases between them. CDR1 is SGHAT, CDR2 FQNNGV, per germline. The CDR3: CASSLLGGSYEQYF. The CDR3 coding sequence is TGTGCCAGCAGCTTATTGGGGGGCTCCTACGAGCAGTACTTC.

This chain links TRBV5-1 with TRBJ2-5; TRBD2 is a possible D gene (6 bases). V was shortened by 2 bases and J by 2 bases, with 10 bases between the two germline ends. The germline gives CDR1 SGHRS, CDR2 YFSETQ. The CDR3 extends over 14 amino acids. The CDR3 spells CASSFGGLQETQYF. As DNA, the CDR3 is TGCGCCAGCAGCTTCGGGGGACTGCAAGAGACCCAGTACTTC.

A word on this clone: The conserved phenylalanine or tryptophan is not found at the CDR3 terminus, so this likely reflects a read error. The chain carries TRBV5-5 and TRBJ1-1; D is undetermined. Germline V gene data show CDR1 as SGHKS and CDR2 as YYEKEE (reference sequence). The CDR3 runs 14 residues. V gave up 1 base and J gave up 5 bases, with 12 bases separating them. CDR3: CASSLRPPGTEAFL. The CDR3 DNA sequence: TGTGCCAGCAGCTTGAGACCACCGGGGACTGAAGCTTTCCTT.

The chain employs TRBV14 and TRBJ2-2, with a tentative D call TRBD2 (5 bases). V was trimmed by 1 base and J by 4 bases, leaving 10 bases between them. This CDR3 is 15 amino acids long. Germline CDR1 SGHDN, CDR2 FVKESK. CDR3 in amino acids: CASSQVLGSTGELFF. DNA for the CDR3: TGTGCCAGCAGCCAAGTGTTAGGGAGCACCGGGGAGCTGTTTTTT. The whole variable domain, filled in from reference TRBV14 and TRBJ2-2, reads EAGVTQFPSHSVIEKGQTVTLRCDPISGHDNLYWYRRVMGKEIKFLLHFVKESKQDESGMPNNRFLAERTGGTYSTLKVQPAELEDSGVYFCASSQVLGSTGELFFGEGSRLTVL.

The rearrangement links TRBV28 to TRBJ2-1; tentatively, D is TRBD1 (5 bases). Per the germline V gene, CDR1 is MDHEN and CDR2 is SYDVKM. The CDR3 extends over 11 amino acids. Trimming removed 2 bases from V and 9 bases from J, with 5 bases in between. The CDR3 DNA reads TGTGCCAGCAGTTTAGGGGCTGAGCAGTTCTTC. Amino acids: CASSLGAEQFF.

The chain joins TRBV19 to TRBJ1-5; D is possibly TRBD1 (6 bases). V gave up 2 bases and J gave up 3 bases, with 11 bases separating them. This CDR3 has 15 residues. Germline V gene lookup returns CDR1 LNHDA and CDR2 SQIVND (reference sequence). This CDR3 is CASSIRGHLNQPQHF. The CDR3 DNA follows: TGTGCCAGTAGTATAAGGGGACATCTCAATCAGCCCCAGCATTTT.